This T cell receptor (beta chain) was sequenced during a study of blood T cell repertoires in COVID-19. Across the study: Sites in the United States, Italy and Spain provided acute and convalescent COVID-19 samples.

Participants were aged about 18 to 100 years from roughly 26 US areas. Grouping used clinical history reported by participants in a survey and questionnaire. Symptom resolution, clearance, or two negative PCRs marked the recovered donors of Cohort 3. Trimming pared 5 bases from V and 10 bases from J, leaving 17 bases between. The V gene's germline CDR1 is LNHDA and CDR2 SQIVND (reference sequence). This CDR3 has 14 amino acids. Some clones are missing from TCRdb's copy, which holds only in-frame ones; the method was immunoSEQ multiplex PCR. The data contain around 300,000 clones, 75% to 90% of them seen just once; the ten biggest clones take up roughly 2.5%.

The rearrangement uses TRBV19 and TRBJ2-2; weak D call: TRBD1 (5 bases). This TCR derives from a woman aged 18-30 years who had recovered from COVID-19. The specimen was PBMCs or T cells enriched from blood (not recorded which). The CDR3 bases are TGTGCCAGTAGTGGAAGCAGGGAAGTCGAGGAGCTGTTTTTT. This gives the protein CASSGSREVEELFF.